This TCR beta chain was captured in a study of CD8 T cells in ankylosing spondylitis. Points from the study as a whole: About 8 highly homologous variants made up a TCR beta motif, and this motif appeared characteristic of ankylosing spondylitis blood.

Molecular-barcoded quantitative 5'-RACE produced these TCR beta libraries. TCRdb re-analysed the 5' RACE reads in MiXCR, keeping a single row per CDR3 protein. In the table there are more than 400,000 distinct CDR3 sequences, approximately 5% of which are singletons. The sample holds many counts of this clonotype. Its antigen is unknown. An end of the junction differs from the germline gene, which may be a read error. The receptor was isolated from a male donor with ankylosing spondylitis. Sequencing used blood, either unsorted or a sorted T cell fraction (not recorded which).

The CDR3 bases are TGTGCCAGCAGTAACTCAGGGGAGCAGTACTTC. Its protein is CASSNSGEQYF. The V call is TRBV6-2 or TRBV6-3, the J call TRBJ2-7; D may be TRBD1 (5 bases). The CDR3 has 11 amino acids. Germline V CDR1 and CDR2: MNHEY, SVGEGT.